A selection of T cell receptor beta chains follows, all from one sample in a study of blood T cells in healthy people across ages. From the 5' RACE reads, TCRdb called clonotypes with MiXCR, one entry per CDR3 protein. The repertoire includes about 1.8 million distinct CDR3 sequences, 40% to 55% of them detected once, and approximately 2.1% sits in the top ten. The sample consisted of blood. The receptors here all came from a woman in her thirties or forties in good health. CDR3s include the opening cysteine and the closing phenylalanine or tryptophan. D genes are given only for firm matches. Size is omitted from some rows. Given values are once, few, many or a class for expanded clones.

J gene | D gene | V gene | clone size | CDR3 protein | CDR3 DNA
TRBJ2-7 | TRBD1 | TRBV9 | NA | CASSPTGGLYEQYF | TGTGCCAGCAGCCCTACAGGGGGCCTCTACGAGCAGTACTTC
TRBJ2-3 | NA | TRBV5-1 | NA | CASSASHSQGTDTQYF | TGCGCCAGCAGCGCCTCCCACTCTCAAGGGACAGATACGCAGTATTTT
TRBJ1-2 | NA | TRBV28 | NA | CASKQALGGERGGYTF | TGTGCCAGTAAACAGGCCCTGGGGGGGGAAAGAGGCGGCTACACCTTC
TRBJ2-5 | NA | TRBV7-9 | NA | CASSPSRGSLPQETQYF | TGTGCCAGCAGCCCGTCTCGGGGCAGCCTCCCCCAAGAGACCCAGTACTTC
TRBJ2-1 | NA | TRBV5-4 | once | CASSLGSGAFSYNEQFF | TGTGCCAGCAGCTTAGGGTCGGGGGCCTTCTCCTACAATGAGCAGTTCTTC
TRBJ2-3 | TRBD2 | TRBV29-1 | NA | CSVVLAGTQDTQYF | TGCAGCGTTGTACTAGCGGGGACCCAAGATACGCAGTATTTT
TRBJ1-3 | NA | TRBV20-1 | NA | CSARRGSGNPIYF | TGCAGTGCTAGGAGGGGCTCTGGAAACCCCATATATTTT
TRBJ2-5 | NA | TRBV5-1 | NA | CASSTQFRGTETQYF | TGCGCCAGCAGCACTCAGTTCAGGGGAACAGAGACCCAGTACTTC
TRBJ2-4 | NA | TRBV4-3 | few | CASSQDRKYSNIQYF | TGCGCCAGCAGCCAAGACAGGAAATATTCAAACATTCAGTACTTC
TRBJ2-5 | TRBD2 | TRBV12-3/TRBV12-4 | few | CASRLGGGRETQYF | TGTGCCAGCAGACTCGGCGGGGGAAGGGAGACCCAGTACTTC
TRBJ2-7 | TRBD2 | TRBV10-3 | NA | CAIGQRGSYEQYF | TGTGCCATCGGTCAGCGGGGGTCCTACGAGCAGTACTTC
TRBJ1-2 | NA | TRBV20-1 | NA | CSARDTQGSFYGYTF | TGCAGTGCTAGAGATACGCAGGGCAGTTTCTATGGCTACACCTTC
TRBJ2-3 | TRBD2 | TRBV20-1 | few | CSAKAGRADTQYF | TGCAGTGCTAAGGCGGGGAGGGCAGATACGCAGTATTTT
TRBJ2-5 | NA | TRBV29-1 | NA | CSVWNLETQYF | TGCAGCGTCTGGAATCTAGAGACCCAGTACTTC
TRBJ2-5 | NA | TRBV20-1 | few | CSARDGGYTQYF | TGCAGTGCTAGAGATGGCGGCTATACCCAGTACTTC
TRBJ2-7 | TRBD1 | TRBV5-1 | NA | CASSFIEDRGNEQYF | TGCGCCAGCAGCTTCATTGAGGACAGGGGCAATGAGCAGTACTTC
TRBJ1-4 | TRBD1 | TRBV6-6 | NA | CASSAQGRANEKLFF | TGTGCCAGCAGTGCACAGGGGAGGGCTAATGAAAAACTGTTTTTT
TRBJ2-3 | TRBD2 | TRBV24-1 | NA | CATSDSTSFGYTQYF | TGTGCCACCAGTGATTCGACTAGCTTTGGTTATACGCAGTATTTT
TRBJ1-1 | TRBD1 | TRBV4-1 | NA | CASSQLTGTVNTEAFF | TGCGCCAGCAGCCAGTTGACCGGGACAGTGAACACTGAAGCTTTCTTT
TRBJ2-5 | TRBD2 | TRBV14 | NA | CASSQGLEAVETQYF | TGTGCCAGCAGCCAGGGACTAGAGGCGGTGGAGACCCAGTACTTC
TRBJ2-3 | TRBD1 | TRBV7-2 | NA | CASSLDTGGWTDTQYF | TGTGCCAGCAGTTTAGACACAGGGGGTTGGACAGATACGCAGTATTTT
TRBJ2-7 | TRBD2 | TRBV6-5 | few | CASSYSGALAGSYEQYF | TGTGCCAGCAGTTACTCGGGAGCCCTAGCGGGTTCCTACGAGCAGTACTTC